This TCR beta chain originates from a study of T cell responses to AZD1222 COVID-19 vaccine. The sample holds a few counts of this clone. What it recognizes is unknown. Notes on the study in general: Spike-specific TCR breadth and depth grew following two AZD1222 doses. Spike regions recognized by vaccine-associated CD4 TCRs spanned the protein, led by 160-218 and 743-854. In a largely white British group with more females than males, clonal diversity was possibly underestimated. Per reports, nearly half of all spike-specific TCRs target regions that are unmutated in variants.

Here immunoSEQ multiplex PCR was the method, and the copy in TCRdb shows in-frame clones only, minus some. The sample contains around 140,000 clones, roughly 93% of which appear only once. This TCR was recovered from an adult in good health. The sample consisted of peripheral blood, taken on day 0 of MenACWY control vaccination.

In DNA, the CDR3 is TGTGCCAGCAGAAGGGACTATGGCTACACCTTC. Translated, it gives CASRRDYGYTF. The V call is TRBV6-5, the J call TRBJ1-2; no reliable D call. Trimming removed 6 bases at V and 3 bases at J, with 5 bases between. The CDR3 extends over 11 amino acids. Per germline, CDR1 MNHEY and CDR2 SVGAGI.